The clone carrying this T cell receptor (beta chain) was observed a few times. Its specificity is unknown. The sample is drawn from a study of vaccination and CD4 T cells after COVID-19. Treatment described: approximately 9-day PBMC culture with coronavirus spike peptide pools or control peptides (ViraFEST assay). Samples of CD4+ T cells were obtained from the unexposed donor before the COVID-19 pandemic (2011-2018). Once peptide pools had expanded antigen-specific T cells, ViraFEST sequenced TCRs. Cultured CD4+ T-cell DNA underwent Oncomine TCR Beta short-read sequencing. TCRdb called the PCR reads again in MiXCR, with one record for every CDR3 protein. The top ten hold approximately 32% of the sample, which has about 6,900 distinct CDR3 sequences, approximately 52% seen once. The clonotype originates from a human donor in good health. The sequenced sample consisted of CD4+ T cells from blood, cultured in vitro.

The CDR3 region is CASSKDNRGLHAFF. CDR3 nucleotides: TGTGCCAGCAGCAAAGACAACAGGGGGTTACACGCTTTCTTT. The chain combines TRBV21-1 with TRBJ1-1; the DNA was not used to check the table's D call, TRBD1. TRBV21-1 is a listed pseudogene. This CDR3 has 14 residues.